This T cell receptor (beta chain) is from a study of CD8+ T cells in alopecia areata. Across the whole study: The tofacitinib course ran for 6 to 18 months and was followed by 6 months off drug.

The authors extracted RNA and reverse transcribed it into cDNA as the sequencing template. Method: immunoSEQ multiplex PCR; TCRdb's copy keeps in-frame clones and lacks some. The sample records some 170,000 clones, about 66% being singletons. V trimming: 5 bases; J trimming: 8 bases; junction bases outside the gene matches: 11. Per germline, CDR1 MNHEY and CDR2 SMNVEV (reference sequence). CDR3 size: 15 residues. This TCR was recovered from a human donor with alopecia areata. V is TRBV27 and J is TRBJ2-7, with 11 bases identical to TRBD2. The sample was CD8+ T cells sorted from blood, taken at week 0. CDR3 nucleotides: TGTGCCAGCAGTCCTATTAGCGGGGGGGCCTTTCAGCAGTACTTC. It codes for CASSPISGGAFQQYF.